Listed below are T cell receptor beta chains from one sample, sequenced in a study of shared clonotypes between healthy human individuals. The protocol was immunoSEQ multiplex PCR, while the TCRdb copy is restricted to in-frame clones and leaves out a portion. The table has around 2.5 million clones, approximately 93% seen once; the top ten hold around 0.4%. The sample taken for sequencing was naive CD4+ T cells from PBMCs. The receptors come from a man aged 18 to 30 in good health. Some clones in this sample may be carry-over from other donors' samples. CDR3s include the opening cysteine and the closing phenylalanine or tryptophan. The D gene is left open where the match is weak. Clone size is given for some rows only: seen once, a few or many times, or a class if the clone is expanded.

v_call: TRBV7-3; j_call: TRBJ2-1; clone_size: -; d_call: -; cdr3_nt: TGTGCCAGCAGCCCCCTAAACAATGAGCAGTTCTTC; cdr3_aa: CASSPLNNEQFF
v_call: TRBV9; j_call: TRBJ2-7; clone_size: -; d_call: TRBD1; cdr3_nt: TGTGCCAGCAGCGCCGGACAGGGTTTTTGGGAGCAGTACTTC; cdr3_aa: CASSAGQGFWEQYF
v_call: TRBV18; j_call: TRBJ2-7; clone_size: -; d_call: -; cdr3_nt: TGTGCCAGCTCACCGCTGATCAGCTCCTACGAGCAGTACTTC; cdr3_aa: CASSPLISSYEQYF
v_call: TRBV7-3; j_call: TRBJ2-3; clone_size: -; d_call: TRBD1; cdr3_nt: TGTGCCAGCAGCTCGTACAGGGGAGATACGCAGTATTTT; cdr3_aa: CASSSYRGDTQYF
v_call: TRBV5-6; j_call: TRBJ1-4; clone_size: -; d_call: -; cdr3_nt: TGTGCCAGCAGCCTGATCCAGGGAATTAATGAAAAACTGTTTTTT; cdr3_aa: CASSLIQGINEKLFF
v_call: TRBV29-1; j_call: TRBJ2-5; clone_size: once; d_call: -; cdr3_nt: TGCAGCGTTGAAGTAGGATCAAATGGGGAGACCCAGTACTTC; cdr3_aa: CSVEVGSNGETQYF
v_call: TRBV13; j_call: TRBJ2-7; clone_size: once; d_call: TRBD1; cdr3_nt: TGTGCCAGCAGCATACCGGGACAGGGACCTCTCGAGCAGTACTTC; cdr3_aa: CASSIPGQGPLEQYF
v_call: TRBV7-3; j_call: TRBJ2-3; clone_size: -; d_call: -; cdr3_nt: TGTGCCAGCAGCTTCCAGGGAGTTGGCACAGATACGCAGTATTTT; cdr3_aa: CASSFQGVGTDTQYF
v_call: TRBV5-6; j_call: TRBJ1-1; clone_size: -; d_call: -; cdr3_nt: TGTGCCAGCAGCTTGTGGGCATTAAACACTGAAGCTTTCTTT; cdr3_aa: CASSLWALNTEAFF
v_call: TRBV18; j_call: TRBJ2-3; clone_size: -; d_call: -; cdr3_nt: TGTGCCAGCTCACCCACAGCTAGCACAGATACGCAGTATTTT; cdr3_aa: CASSPTASTDTQYF
v_call: TRBV6-6; j_call: TRBJ1-4; clone_size: -; d_call: -; cdr3_nt: TGTGCCAGCAGCCCCGGACGGAATAATGAAAAACTGTTTTTT; cdr3_aa: CASSPGRNNEKLFF
v_call: TRBV11-2; j_call: TRBJ2-3; clone_size: -; d_call: -; cdr3_nt: TGTGCCAGCAGCTTTTACAGGGAAACAGATACGCAGTATTTT; cdr3_aa: CASSFYRETDTQYF
v_call: TRBV28; j_call: TRBJ2-7; clone_size: -; d_call: -; cdr3_nt: TGTGCCAGCAGGATGGGTCCCCCAGCAACCTACGAGCAGTACTTC; cdr3_aa: CASRMGPPATYEQYF
v_call: TRBV7-9; j_call: TRBJ2-1; clone_size: -; d_call: -; cdr3_nt: TGTGCCAGCAGTCCCCCGGCCGGAGGGCCCTACAATGAGCAGTTCTTC; cdr3_aa: CASSPPAGGPYNEQFF
v_call: TRBV28; j_call: TRBJ2-3; clone_size: -; d_call: TRBD1; cdr3_nt: TGTGCCAGCAGGTCGGGACAGATATTCGACACAGATACGCAGTATTTT; cdr3_aa: CASRSGQIFDTDTQYF
v_call: TRBV2; j_call: TRBJ2-7; clone_size: once; d_call: TRBD2; cdr3_nt: TGTGCCAGCAGTGAAACTAGCGGGTACTACGAGCAGTACTTC; cdr3_aa: CASSETSGYYEQYF
v_call: TRBV5-1; j_call: TRBJ2-3; clone_size: -; d_call: TRBD1; cdr3_nt: TGCGCCAGCAGTCCAGGTGGCAGGGGGAGAACAGATACGCAGTATTTT; cdr3_aa: CASSPGGRGRTDTQYF
v_call: TRBV20-1; j_call: TRBJ2-7; clone_size: -; d_call: -; cdr3_nt: TGCAGGGTTAGCAGCTCCTACGAGCAGTACTTC; cdr3_aa: CRVSSSYEQYF
v_call: TRBV28; j_call: TRBJ1-5; clone_size: once; d_call: -; cdr3_nt: TGTGCCAGCAGTGAGACAAGGATTCAGCCCCAGCATTTT; cdr3_aa: CASSETRIQPQHF
v_call: TRBV2; j_call: TRBJ2-5; clone_size: -; d_call: TRBD2; cdr3_nt: TGTGCCAGCACGGGCGGGAGAGGGGAGACCCAGTACTTC; cdr3_aa: CASTGGRGETQYF
v_call: TRBV2; j_call: TRBJ2-7; clone_size: -; d_call: -; cdr3_nt: TGTGCCAGCAGTTCGGACCACTCCTACGAGCAGTACTTC; cdr3_aa: CASSSDHSYEQYF
v_call: TRBV2; j_call: TRBJ1-5; clone_size: -; d_call: TRBD1; cdr3_nt: TGTGCCAGCCACAGGGGGCTTAGTCAGCCCCAGCATTTT; cdr3_aa: CASHRGLSQPQHF
v_call: TRBV28; j_call: TRBJ1-5; clone_size: -; d_call: TRBD1; cdr3_nt: TGTGCCAGCAGTTCCGACAGGGGCGAATCTCAGCCCCAGCATTTT; cdr3_aa: CASSSDRGESQPQHF
v_call: TRBV18; j_call: TRBJ2-5; clone_size: once; d_call: -; cdr3_nt: TGTGCCAGCTCACCACCCGAGAGGGTAGGCCAGTACTTC; cdr3_aa: CASSPPERVGQYF
v_call: TRBV6-1; j_call: TRBJ2-1; clone_size: -; d_call: -; cdr3_nt: TGTGCCAGCCGGAGGGGCAATGAGCAGTTCTTC; cdr3_aa: CASRRGNEQFF
v_call: TRBV2; j_call: TRBJ1-4; clone_size: -; d_call: TRBD1; cdr3_nt: TGTGCCAGCAGAAACACAGGGGTAGTAAAACTGTTTTTT; cdr3_aa: CASRNTGVVKLFF
v_call: TRBV7-7; j_call: TRBJ2-2; clone_size: -; d_call: TRBD2; cdr3_nt: TGTGCCAGCAAGACGGGGGGGACCGGGGAGCTGTTTTTT; cdr3_aa: CASKTGGTGELFF
v_call: TRBV19; j_call: TRBJ2-6; clone_size: -; d_call: -; cdr3_nt: TGTGCCAGTAGTACCCCCGGGATCTCTGGGGCCAACGTCCTGACTTTC; cdr3_aa: CASSTPGISGANVLTF
v_call: TRBV19; j_call: TRBJ2-3; clone_size: -; d_call: -; cdr3_nt: TGTGCCAGTAGTTCTGGACTGATTCCCTCCACAGATACGCAGTATTTT; cdr3_aa: CASSSGLIPSTDTQYF
v_call: TRBV4-2; j_call: TRBJ2-1; clone_size: -; d_call: TRBD2; cdr3_nt: TGTGCCAGCAGCCAAGAAGGACTTAGGGCTAGCGGAGATACCTACAATGAGCAGTTCTTC; cdr3_aa: CASSQEGLRASGDTYNEQFF
v_call: TRBV28; j_call: TRBJ1-1; clone_size: -; d_call: -; cdr3_nt: TGTGCCAGCAGCGGGACATCTACTGAAGCTTTCTTT; cdr3_aa: CASSGTSTEAFF
v_call: TRBV4-2; j_call: TRBJ2-1; clone_size: -; d_call: -; cdr3_nt: TGTGCCAGCAGCCAAGAGGGGCGCACCCCCTACAATGAGCAGTTCTTC; cdr3_aa: CASSQEGRTPYNEQFF
v_call: TRBV18; j_call: TRBJ1-5; clone_size: few; d_call: -; cdr3_nt: TGTGCCAGCTCCCCTAGTGGCACGATCAATCAGCCCCAGCATTTT; cdr3_aa: CASSPSGTINQPQHF
v_call: TRBV6-5; j_call: TRBJ1-1; clone_size: -; d_call: -; cdr3_nt: TGTGCCAGCAGTTATATCGGACTTGGGATTGAAGCTTTCTTT; cdr3_aa: CASSYIGLGIEAFF
v_call: TRBV15; j_call: TRBJ1-1; clone_size: -; d_call: TRBD1; cdr3_nt: TGTGCCACCAGCAGAGAGGACAGGGGTGCTTTCTTT; cdr3_aa: CATSREDRGAFF
v_call: TRBV5-8; j_call: TRBJ1-4; clone_size: -; d_call: -; cdr3_nt: TGTGCCAGCAGCTGGGGGGTGGCCGGAAGGGAAAAACTGTTTTTT; cdr3_aa: CASSWGVAGREKLFF
v_call: TRBV9; j_call: TRBJ2-1; clone_size: -; d_call: -; cdr3_nt: TGTGCCAGCAGCCCCCGACTGCAGTTGATCAATGAGCAGTTCTTC; cdr3_aa: CASSPRLQLINEQFF
v_call: TRBV9; j_call: TRBJ1-5; clone_size: -; d_call: -; cdr3_nt: TGTGCCAGCAGCGACGGGGACGGCTATCAGCCCCAGCATTTT; cdr3_aa: CASSDGDGYQPQHF
v_call: TRBV28; j_call: TRBJ2-5; clone_size: -; d_call: -; cdr3_nt: TGTGCCAGCAGTCCGCGATTAGCACGGCATCAAGAGACCCAGTACTTC; cdr3_aa: CASSPRLARHQETQYF
v_call: TRBV7-2; j_call: TRBJ1-1; clone_size: -; d_call: -; cdr3_nt: TGTGCCAGCAGCTTAGACGCAGGGGAGACTGAAGCTTTCTTT; cdr3_aa: CASSLDAGETEAFF